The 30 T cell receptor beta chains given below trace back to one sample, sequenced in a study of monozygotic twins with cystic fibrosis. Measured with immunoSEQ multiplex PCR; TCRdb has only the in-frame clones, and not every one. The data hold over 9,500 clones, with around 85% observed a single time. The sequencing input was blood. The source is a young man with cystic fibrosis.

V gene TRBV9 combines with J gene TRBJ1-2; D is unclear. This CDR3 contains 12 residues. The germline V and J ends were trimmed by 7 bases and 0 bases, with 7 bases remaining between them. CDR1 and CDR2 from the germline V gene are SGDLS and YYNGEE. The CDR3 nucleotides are TGTGCCAGCGGAGGGACTAACTATGGCTACACCTTC. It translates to CASGGTNYGYTF.

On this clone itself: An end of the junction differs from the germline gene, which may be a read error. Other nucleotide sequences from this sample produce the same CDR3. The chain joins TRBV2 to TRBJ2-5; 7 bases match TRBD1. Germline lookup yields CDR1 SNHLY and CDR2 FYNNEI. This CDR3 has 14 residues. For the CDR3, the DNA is TGCGCCAGCACCCTGGGACAGTACCAAGAGACCCAGTACTTC. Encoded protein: CASTLGQYQETQYF.

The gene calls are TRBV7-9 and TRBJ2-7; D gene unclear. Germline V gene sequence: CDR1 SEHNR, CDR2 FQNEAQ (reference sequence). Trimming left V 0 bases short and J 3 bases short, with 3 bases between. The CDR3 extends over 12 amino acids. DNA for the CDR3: TGTGCCAGCAGCTTAGCCGACTACGAGCAGTACTTC. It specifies CASSLADYEQYF.

The CDR3 sequence is CASSLVPSLTASSYEQYF. The DNA for the CDR3 is TGTGCCAGCAGCTTGGTACCGAGTTTGACTGCGAGCTCCTACGAGCAGTACTTC. This rearrangement joins TRBV5-4 to TRBJ2-7; D unresolved. Germline values: CDR1 SGHNT, CDR2 YYREEE (reference sequence). V was shortened by 0 bases and J by 0 bases, with 19 bases between the two germline ends. This CDR3 is 18 amino acids long.

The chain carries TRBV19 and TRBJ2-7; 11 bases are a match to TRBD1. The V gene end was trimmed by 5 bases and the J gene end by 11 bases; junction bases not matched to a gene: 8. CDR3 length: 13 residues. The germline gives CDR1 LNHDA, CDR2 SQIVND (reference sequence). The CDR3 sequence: CASSEGTGGNEYF. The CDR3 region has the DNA TGTGCCAGTAGTGAGGGGACAGGGGGGAATGAGTACTTC.

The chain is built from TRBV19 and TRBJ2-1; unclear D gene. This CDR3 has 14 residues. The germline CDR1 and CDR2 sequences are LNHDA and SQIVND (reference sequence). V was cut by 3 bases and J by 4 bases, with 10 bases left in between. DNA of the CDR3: TGTGCCAGTAGTATGCCGCAAGATTACAATGAGCAGTTCTTC. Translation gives CASSMPQDYNEQFF.

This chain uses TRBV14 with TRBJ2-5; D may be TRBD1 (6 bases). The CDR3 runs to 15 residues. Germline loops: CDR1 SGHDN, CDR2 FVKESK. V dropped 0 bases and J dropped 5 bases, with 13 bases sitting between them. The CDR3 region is CASSQDGTNGETQYF. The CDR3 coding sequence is TGTGCCAGCAGCCAAGACGGGACAAATGGGGAGACCCAGTACTTC.

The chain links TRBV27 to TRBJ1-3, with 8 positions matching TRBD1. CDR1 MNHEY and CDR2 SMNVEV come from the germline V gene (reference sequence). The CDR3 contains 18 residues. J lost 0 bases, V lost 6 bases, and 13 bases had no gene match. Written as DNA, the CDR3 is TGTGCCAGCAGAAAGGGGTACGACAGGGGCAACTCTGGAAACACCATATATTTT. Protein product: CASRKGYDRGNSGNTIYF.

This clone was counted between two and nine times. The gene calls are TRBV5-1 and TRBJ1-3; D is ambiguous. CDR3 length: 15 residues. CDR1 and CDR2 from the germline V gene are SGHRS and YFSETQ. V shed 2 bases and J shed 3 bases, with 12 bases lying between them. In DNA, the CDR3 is TGCGCCAGCAGCTTCGATGGGATAGGTGGAAACACCATATATTTT. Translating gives CASSFDGIGGNTIYF.

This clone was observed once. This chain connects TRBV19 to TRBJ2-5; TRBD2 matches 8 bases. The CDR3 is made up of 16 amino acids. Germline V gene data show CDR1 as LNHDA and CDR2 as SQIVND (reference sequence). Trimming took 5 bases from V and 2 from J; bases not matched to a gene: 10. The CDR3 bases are TGTGCCAGTAGTCATGGGGGTAGCGGGGTACAAGAGACCCAGTACTTC. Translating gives CASSHGGSGVQETQYF.

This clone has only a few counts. The CDR3 loop reads CASSPQGMGNTEAFF. The DNA for the CDR3 is TGTGCCAGCAGTCCCCAGGGGATGGGCAACACTGAAGCTTTCTTT. This chain uses TRBV28 with TRBJ1-1, with a possible D match to TRBD1 (6 bases). CDR1 is MDHEN, CDR2 SYDVKM, per germline. The CDR3 consists of 15 residues. Trimming cost V 5 bases and J 2 bases, with 15 bases left between them.

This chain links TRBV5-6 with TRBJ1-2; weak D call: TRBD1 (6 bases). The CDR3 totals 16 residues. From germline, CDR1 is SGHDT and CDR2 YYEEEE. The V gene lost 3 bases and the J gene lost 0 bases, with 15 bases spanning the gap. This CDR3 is CASSSPGARSNYGYTF. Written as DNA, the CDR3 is TGTGCCAGCAGCTCCCCAGGGGCGCGGTCTAACTATGGCTACACCTTC. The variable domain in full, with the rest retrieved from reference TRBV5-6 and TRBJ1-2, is DAGVTQSPTHLIKTRGQQVTLRCSPKSGHDTVSWYQQALGQGPQFIFQYYEEEERQRGNFPDRFSGHQFPNYSSELNVNALLLGDSALYLCASSSPGARSNYGYTFGSGTRLTVV.

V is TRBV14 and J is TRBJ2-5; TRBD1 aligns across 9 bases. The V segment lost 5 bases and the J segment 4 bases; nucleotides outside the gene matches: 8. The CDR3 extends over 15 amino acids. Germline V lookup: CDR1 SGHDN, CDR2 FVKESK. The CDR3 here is CASSRYGTGLETQYF. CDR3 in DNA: TGTGCCAGCAGCAGATACGGGACAGGGCTAGAGACCCAGTACTTC.

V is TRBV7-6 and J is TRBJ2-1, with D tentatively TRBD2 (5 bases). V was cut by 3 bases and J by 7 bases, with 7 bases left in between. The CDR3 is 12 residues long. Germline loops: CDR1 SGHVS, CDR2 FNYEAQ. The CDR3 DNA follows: TGTGCCAGCAGCTTCACGGGGAATGAGCAGTTCTTC. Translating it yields CASSFTGNEQFF.

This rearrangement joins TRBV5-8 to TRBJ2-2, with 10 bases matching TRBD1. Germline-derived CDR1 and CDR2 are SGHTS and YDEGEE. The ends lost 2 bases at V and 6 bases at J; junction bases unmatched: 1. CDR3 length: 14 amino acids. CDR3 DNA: TGTGCCAGCAGCTTCGGACAGGGGGCCGGGGAGCTGTTTTTT. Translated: CASSFGQGAGELFF.

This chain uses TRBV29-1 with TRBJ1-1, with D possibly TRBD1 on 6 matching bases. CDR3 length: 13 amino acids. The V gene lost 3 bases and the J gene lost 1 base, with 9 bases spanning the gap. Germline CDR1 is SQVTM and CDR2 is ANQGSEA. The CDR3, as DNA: TGCAGCGTTGAGGGGGCAGCGAACACTGAAGCTTTCTTT. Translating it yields CSVEGAANTEAFF.

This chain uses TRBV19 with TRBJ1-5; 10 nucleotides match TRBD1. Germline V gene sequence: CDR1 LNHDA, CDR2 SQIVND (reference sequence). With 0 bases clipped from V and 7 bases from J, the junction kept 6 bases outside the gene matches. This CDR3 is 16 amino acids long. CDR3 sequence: CASSIDGTGEGQPQHF. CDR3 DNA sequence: TGTGCCAGTAGTATAGACGGGACAGGGGAGGGACAGCCCCAGCATTTT. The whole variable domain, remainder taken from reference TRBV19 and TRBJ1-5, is DGGITQSPKYLFRKEGQNVTLSCEQNLNHDAMYWYRQDPGQGLRLIYYSQIVNDFQKGDIAEGYSVSREKKESFPLTVTSAQKNPTAFYLCASSIDGTGEGQPQHFGDGTRLSIL.

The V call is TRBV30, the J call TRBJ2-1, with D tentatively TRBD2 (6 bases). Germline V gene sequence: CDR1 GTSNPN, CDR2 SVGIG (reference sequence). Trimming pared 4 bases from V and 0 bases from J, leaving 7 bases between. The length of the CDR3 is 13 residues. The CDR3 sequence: CAWTRDSYNEQFF. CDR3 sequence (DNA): TGTGCCTGGACGCGGGACTCCTACAATGAGCAGTTCTTC. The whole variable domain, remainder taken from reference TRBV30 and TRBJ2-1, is SQTIHQWPATLVQPVGSPLSLECTVEGTSNPNLYWYRQAAGRGLQLLFYSVGIGQISSEVPQNLSASRPQDRQFILSSKKLLLSDSGFYLCAWTRDSYNEQFFGPGTRLTVL.

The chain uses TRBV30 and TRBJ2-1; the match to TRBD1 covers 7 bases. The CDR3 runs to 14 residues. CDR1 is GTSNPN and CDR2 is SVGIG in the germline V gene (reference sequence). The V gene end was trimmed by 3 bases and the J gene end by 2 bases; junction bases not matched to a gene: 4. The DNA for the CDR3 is TGTGCCTGGAGCAGGGGGACACCCTACAATGAGCAGTTCTTC. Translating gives CAWSRGTPYNEQFF. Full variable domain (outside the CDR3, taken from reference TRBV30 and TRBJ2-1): SQTIHQWPATLVQPVGSPLSLECTVEGTSNPNLYWYRQAAGRGLQLLFYSVGIGQISSEVPQNLSASRPQDRQFILSSKKLLLSDSGFYLCAWSRGTPYNEQFFGPGTRLTVL.

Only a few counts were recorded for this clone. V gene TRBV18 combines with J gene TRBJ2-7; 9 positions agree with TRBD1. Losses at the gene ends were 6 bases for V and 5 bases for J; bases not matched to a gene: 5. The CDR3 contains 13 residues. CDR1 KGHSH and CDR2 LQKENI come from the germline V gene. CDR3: CASSRRTGDEQYF. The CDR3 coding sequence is TGTGCCAGCTCCCGCAGGACAGGGGACGAGCAGTACTTC. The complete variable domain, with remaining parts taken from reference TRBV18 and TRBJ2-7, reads NAGVMQNPRHLVRRRGQEARLRCSPMKGHSHVYWYRQLPEEGLKFMVYLQKENIIDESGMPKERFSAEFPKEGPSILRIQQVVRGDSAAYFCASSRRTGDEQYFGPGTRLTVT.

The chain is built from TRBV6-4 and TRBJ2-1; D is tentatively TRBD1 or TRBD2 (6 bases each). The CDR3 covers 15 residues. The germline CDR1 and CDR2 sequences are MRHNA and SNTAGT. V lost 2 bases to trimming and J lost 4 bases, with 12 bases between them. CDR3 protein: CASSDEGGPYNEQFF. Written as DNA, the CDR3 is TGTGCCAGCAGTGACGAGGGGGGCCCTTACAATGAGCAGTTCTTC.

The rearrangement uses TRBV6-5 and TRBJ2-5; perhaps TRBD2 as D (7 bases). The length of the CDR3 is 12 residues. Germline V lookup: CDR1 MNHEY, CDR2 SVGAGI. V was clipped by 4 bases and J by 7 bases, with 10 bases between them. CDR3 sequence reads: CASSLRGGTQYF. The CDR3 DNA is TGTGCCAGCAGTTTAAGGGGGGGGACCCAGTACTTC.

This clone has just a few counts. The CDR3 DNA reads TGTGCCAGTAGTCGGGCGGGGATTCAGCCCCAGCATTTT. It encodes CASSRAGIQPQHF. The gene calls are TRBV19 and TRBJ1-5; D is uncertain. Per the germline V gene, CDR1 is LNHDA and CDR2 is SQIVND (reference sequence). The CDR3 covers 13 residues. V was cut by 5 bases and J by 6 bases, with 11 bases left in between.

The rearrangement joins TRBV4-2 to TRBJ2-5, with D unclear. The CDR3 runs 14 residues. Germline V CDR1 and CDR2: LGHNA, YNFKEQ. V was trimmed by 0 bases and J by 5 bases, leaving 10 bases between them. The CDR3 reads CASSQDRSFETQYF. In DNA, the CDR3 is TGTGCCAGCAGCCAAGATCGATCTTTCGAGACCCAGTACTTC.

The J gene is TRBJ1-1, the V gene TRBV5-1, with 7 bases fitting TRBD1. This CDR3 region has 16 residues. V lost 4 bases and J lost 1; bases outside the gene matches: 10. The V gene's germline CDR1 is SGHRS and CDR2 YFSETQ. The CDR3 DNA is TGCGCCAGCAGCGACCCCCGACAGGGAAGGAACACTGAAGCTTTCTTT. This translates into CASSDPRQGRNTEAFF.

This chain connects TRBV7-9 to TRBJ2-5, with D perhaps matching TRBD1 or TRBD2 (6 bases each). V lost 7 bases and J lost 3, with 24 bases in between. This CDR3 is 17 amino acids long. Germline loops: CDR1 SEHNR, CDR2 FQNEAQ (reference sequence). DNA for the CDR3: TGTGCCAGCACCCCAGGGGCACCGGGACTCCAAAAAGAGACCCAGTACTTC. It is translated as CASTPGAPGLQKETQYF.

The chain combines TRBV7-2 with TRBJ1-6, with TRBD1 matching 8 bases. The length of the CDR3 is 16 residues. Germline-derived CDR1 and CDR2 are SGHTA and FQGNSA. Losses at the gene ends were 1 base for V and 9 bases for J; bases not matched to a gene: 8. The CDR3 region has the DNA TGTGCCAGCAGCTTAGTGCCGACAGGGGAAGGTTCACCCCTCCACTTT. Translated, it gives CASSLVPTGEGSPLHF.

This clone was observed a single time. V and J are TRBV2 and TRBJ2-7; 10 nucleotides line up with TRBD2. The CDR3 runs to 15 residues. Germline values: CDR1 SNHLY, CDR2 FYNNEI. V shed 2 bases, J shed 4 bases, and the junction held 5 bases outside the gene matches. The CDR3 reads CASSEQTSGQYEQYF. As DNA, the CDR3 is TGTGCCAGCAGTGAACAGACTAGCGGGCAATACGAGCAGTACTTC.

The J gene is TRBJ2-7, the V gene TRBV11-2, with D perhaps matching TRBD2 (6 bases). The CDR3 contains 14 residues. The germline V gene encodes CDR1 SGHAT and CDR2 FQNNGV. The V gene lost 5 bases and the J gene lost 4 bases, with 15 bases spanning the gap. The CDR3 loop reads CASSQEFGGYEQYF. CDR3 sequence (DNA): TGTGCCAGCAGCCAGGAATTCGGGGGTTACGAGCAGTACTTC. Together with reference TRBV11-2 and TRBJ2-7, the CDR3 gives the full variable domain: EAGVAQSPRYKIIEKRQSVAFWCNPISGHATLYWYQQILGQGPKLLIQFQNNGVVDDSQLPKDRFSAERLKGVDSTLKIQPAKLEDSAVYLCASSQEFGGYEQYFGPGTRLTVT.

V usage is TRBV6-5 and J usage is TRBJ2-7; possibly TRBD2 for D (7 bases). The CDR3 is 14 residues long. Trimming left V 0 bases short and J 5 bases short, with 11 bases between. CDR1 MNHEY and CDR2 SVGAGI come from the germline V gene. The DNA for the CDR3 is TGTGCCAGCAGTTACTCGCGGGGGCCCCACGAGCAGTACTTC. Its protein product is CASSYSRGPHEQYF.